The rows below give T cell receptor beta chains drawn from one sample of a study of a mutant IDH1 vaccine in newly diagnosed glioma. The method was immunoSEQ multiplex PCR; TCRdb's version includes in-frame clones alone and lacks a portion of them. The sample shows fewer than 100,000 clones, roughly nine tenths of them seen only once. The antigens these receptors bind are not known. Sequencing was performed on PBMCs, taken from a glioma patient whose treatment included an IDH1 peptide vaccine. The receptors shown here come from a woman aged 50 to 60 with glioma. The CDR3 runs from the conserved cysteine through the conserved F or W. Each record gives: V gene, J gene, clone size, D gene, CDR3 protein, CDR3 DNA. The D gene is left open where the match is weak. Only some rows state a clone size, as once, few, many or a class for expanded clones.

TRBV9	TRBJ2-3	-	TRBD2	CASSVGGRATDTQYF	TGTGCCAGCAGCGTAGGCGGGAGGGCAACAGATACGCAGTATTTT
TRBV7-8	TRBJ1-5	-	-	CASSSFQGRTQPQHF	TGTGCCAGCAGCTCGTTCCAGGGGAGAACGCAGCCCCAGCATTTT
TRBV7-7	TRBJ2-7	-	-	CASSPVGDYEQYF	TGTGCTAGCAGCCCCGTAGGGGACTACGAGCAGTACTTC
TRBV2	TRBJ2-7	-	-	CASSPPQGKGAYEQYF	TGTGCCAGCAGCCCCCCTCAGGGGAAGGGAGCCTACGAGCAGTACTTC
TRBV27	TRBJ2-7	-	TRBD1	CASSLSEEGQAVFYEQYF	TGTGCCAGCAGTTTATCGGAGGAGGGACAGGCGGTCTTCTACGAGCAGTACTTC
TRBV13	TRBJ2-2	-	TRBD2	CASSLGPGLAGNTGELFF	TGTGCCAGCAGCTTAGGCCCGGGACTAGCGGGAAACACCGGGGAGCTGTTTTTT
TRBV28	TRBJ2-5	-	TRBD2	CASSSRLAGETQYF	TGTGCCAGCAGTTCGAGACTAGCGGGAGAGACCCAGTACTTC
TRBV19	TRBJ1-3	-	-	CASNEGFAGNTIYF	TGTGCCAGTAACGAGGGGTTCGCCGGAAACACCATATATTTT
TRBV15	TRBJ2-2	-	TRBD1	CATSGRTGEHAGELFF	TGTGCCACCAGCGGTAGGACAGGGGAGCACGCCGGGGAGCTGTTTTTT
TRBV2	TRBJ1-5	-	-	CASRTGHRGDQPQHF	TGTGCCAGCAGAACAGGGCATCGGGGTGATCAGCCCCAGCATTTT
TRBV7-5	TRBJ1-1	-	-	CASSLEGGTEAFF	TGTGCCAGCAGCTTAGAGGGGGGCACTGAAGCTTTCTTT
TRBV5-8	TRBJ2-1	once	TRBD2	CASSLARYSGRNEQFF	TGTGCCAGCAGCTTGGCCAGATATAGCGGGAGGAATGAGCAGTTCTTC
TRBV7-9	TRBJ2-1	once	TRBD2	CATRGTSPYNEQFF	TGTGCCACCCGTGGGACTAGCCCCTACAATGAGCAGTTCTTC
TRBV5-4	TRBJ1-1	-	-	CASSQGGEFEAFF	TGTGCCAGCAGCCAAGGCGGGGAATTTGAAGCTTTCTTT
TRBV5-8	TRBJ2-7	-	TRBD1	CASSWTGTGVYEQYF	TGTGCCAGCAGCTGGACCGGGACAGGGGTTTACGAGCAGTACTTC
TRBV5-1	TRBJ2-5	-	-	CASSLNPIQETQYF	TGCGCCAGCAGCTTAAATCCAATTCAAGAGACCCAGTACTTC
TRBV9	TRBJ1-1	-	-	CASSVGFGEYTEAFF	TGTGCCAGCAGCGTAGGATTTGGGGAGTACACTGAAGCTTTCTTT
TRBV7-2	TRBJ2-2	-	-	CASSLGAVGGELFF	TGTGCCAGCAGCTTAGGAGCGGTTGGCGGGGAGCTGTTTTTT